This TCR beta chain was identified during a study of T-cell reconstitution after alpha-beta-depleted transplantation in children. Study-wide results and caveats: The origin of alpha-beta T cells about two months after transplant was reportedly several hundred expanded graft clones. Surviving recipient T cells and thymic progenitors produced the high day-60 TCRbeta diversity seen in some patients. Newly generated T cells supplied most T-cell counts and diversity one year post-transplant.

Germline V gene lookup returns CDR1 DFQATT and CDR2 SNEGSKA (reference sequence). The CDR3 sequence is 12 residues long. With 0 bases removed from V and 14 bases from J, the gap between germline ends came to 15 bases. This clonotype was found many times. Its antigen is undetermined. This sample's TCRbeta library carried unique molecular identifier barcodes. TCRdb reanalysed the PCR reads using MiXCR and keeps one entry per CDR3 protein. This table holds 250,000 to 300,000 distinct CDR3 sequences, around 10% found once. The sample in question was peripheral blood, obtained 180 days after TCRalphabeta/CD19-depleted stem cell transplant. This clonotype originated in a male patient aged 2 to 10 who had a stem cell transplant for chronic granulomatous disease, so the T cells may come from the graft donor. The J gene is TRBJ2-3, the V gene TRBV20-1; D unresolved. CDR3 DNA: TGCAGTGCTAGAGATTTTAATCCAGTTGGGTATTTT. Its protein product is CSARDFNPVGYF.